These 23 T cell receptor beta chains came from one sample sequenced in a study of T cell responses to AZD1222 COVID-19 vaccine. Produced via immunoSEQ multiplex PCR; TCRdb's table is partial and in-frame only. There are about 160,000 clones in the sample; over 80% occur only once, and 1.9% lies in the top ten. Sequenced here: peripheral blood, sampled on day 0 of AZD1222 vaccination. The receptors stem from an adult in good health.

The gene calls are TRBV5-1 and TRBJ1-1; 7 positions agree with TRBD1. V lost 7 bases to trimming and J lost 0 bases; unmatched junction nucleotides: 12. This CDR3 comprises 16 residues. Germline lookup yields CDR1 SGHRS and CDR2 YFSETQ. Here the CDR3 DNA reads TGCGCCAGCCTCGGTAAAACGGGACAGCTGAACACTGAAGCTTTCTTT. This encodes CASLGKTGQLNTEAFF.

The sample holds a few counts of this clone. CDR3 in DNA: TGTGCCAGTAGTATCCGGACAGGGGATGGCTACACCTTC. Translation gives CASSIRTGDGYTF. The chain couples TRBV19 to TRBJ1-2; TRBD1 matches at 9 bases. V was clipped by 3 bases and J by 6 bases; unmatched bases: 2. Germline CDR1 reads LNHDA; CDR2 reads SQIVND (reference sequence). The CDR3 covers 13 residues.

The chain uses TRBV28 and TRBJ2-1; D might be TRBD2 (5 bases). Trimming took 6 bases from V and 0 from J, leaving 9 bases between them. Germline CDR1 MDHEN, CDR2 SYDVKM. This CDR3 is 14 amino acids long. The CDR3 spells CASRSGSSYNEQFF. CDR3 DNA: TGTGCCAGCAGATCTGGGAGCTCCTACAATGAGCAGTTCTTC.

V gene TRBV28 combines with J gene TRBJ1-4, with D perhaps TRBD1 (6 bases). Germline assignment: CDR1 MDHEN and CDR2 SYDVKM. This CDR3 has 15 amino acids. The V end lost 6 bases, the J end lost 7 bases, and 18 bases lay between the germline ends. The CDR3 region has the DNA TGTGCCAGCAGATACTCTCAGGGGCGCGTTGAAAAACTGTTTTTT. It encodes CASRYSQGRVEKLFF. Together with reference TRBV28 and TRBJ1-4, the CDR3 gives the full variable domain: DVKVTQSSRYLVKRTGEKVFLECVQDMDHENMFWYRQDPGLGLRLIYFSYDVKMKEKGDIPEGYSVSREKKERFSLILESASTNQTSMYLCASRYSQGRVEKLFFGSGTQLSVL.

This clone turned up a few times. The rearrangement uses TRBV6-1 and TRBJ1-5; tentatively, D is TRBD1 (5 bases). The germline V gene encodes CDR1 MNHNS and CDR2 SASEGT. V lost 1 base and J lost 1, with 8 bases in between. This CDR3 is 15 amino acids long. CDR3 sequence reads: CASSEVGGSNQPQHF. The CDR3 DNA sequence: TGTGCCAGCAGTGAAGTGGGGGGGAGCAATCAGCCCCAGCATTTT.

J is TRBJ2-7 and V is TRBV30; possible D gene TRBD2, 7 bases. This CDR3 comprises 13 residues. Trimming left V 2 bases short and J 4 bases short, with 12 bases between. Germline V gene data show CDR1 as GTSNPN and CDR2 as SVGIG (reference sequence). The CDR3 DNA sequence: TGTGCCTGGAGTTCGGGGGGCTCGTACGAGCAGTACTTC. Protein sequence: CAWSSGGSYEQYF. The entire variable domain, with the rest obtained from reference TRBV30 and TRBJ2-7, is as follows: SQTIHQWPATLVQPVGSPLSLECTVEGTSNPNLYWYRQAAGRGLQLLFYSVGIGQISSEVPQNLSASRPQDRQFILSSKKLLLSDSGFYLCAWSSGGSYEQYFGPGTRLTVT.

Only one count was recorded for this clone. The genes are TRBV5-1 and TRBJ1-1, with D unclear. The CDR3 length is 15 residues. With 4 bases removed from V and 1 base from J, the gap between germline ends came to 14 bases. Germline values: CDR1 SGHRS, CDR2 YFSETQ. CDR3 region: CASSPLAGKNTEAFF. CDR3 nucleotide sequence: TGCGCCAGCAGCCCCTTGGCGGGGAAGAACACTGAAGCTTTCTTT.

The chain carries TRBV9 and TRBJ2-1; the D gene is possibly TRBD1 (6 bases). Trimming pared 0 bases from V and 6 bases from J, leaving 13 bases between. The CDR3 extends over 15 amino acids. CDR1 is SGDLS, CDR2 YYNGEE, per germline. The CDR3 DNA sequence: TGTGCCAGCAGCGTAGTGGTCAGGGGCGGCAATGAGCAGTTCTTC. Protein sequence: CASSVVVRGGNEQFF.

The genes are TRBV29-1 and TRBJ2-2; D remains ambiguous. Per germline, CDR1 SQVTM and CDR2 ANQGSEA. The CDR3 is 11 residues long. V was clipped by 7 bases and J by 5 bases, with 8 bases between them. CDR3 in DNA: TGCAGCGGGTCGCGGACCGGGGAGCTGTTTTTT. It translates to CSGSRTGELFF.

This chain uses TRBV27 with TRBJ2-5; D may match TRBD1 or TRBD2 (5 bases each). CDR3 length: 15 residues. The germline V and J ends were trimmed by 5 bases and 1 base, with 14 bases remaining between them. Germline V gene data show CDR1 as MNHEY and CDR2 as SMNVEV (reference sequence). The CDR3 spells CASSKDTGFQETQYF. As DNA, the CDR3 is TGTGCCAGCAGTAAGGACACGGGGTTCCAAGAGACCCAGTACTTC.

The rearrangement links TRBV11-2 to TRBJ2-3; D ambiguous. The CDR3 extends over 13 amino acids. CDR1 and CDR2 from the germline V gene are SGHAT and FQNNGV. The germline V and J ends were trimmed by 1 base and 2 bases, with 4 bases remaining between them. CDR3 DNA sequence: TGTGCCAGCAGCTTAGCGTTCACAGATACGCAGTATTTT. It specifies CASSLAFTDTQYF.

Only a few counts were recorded for this clone. The CDR3 protein is CASSGAGGYEQYF. CDR3 in DNA: TGTGCCAGCAGCGGAGCAGGTGGTTACGAGCAGTACTTC. J is TRBJ2-7 and V is TRBV7-9; D is ambiguous. Germline CDR1 SEHNR, CDR2 FQNEAQ (reference sequence). The CDR3 is 13 amino acids. Trimming removed 5 bases from V and 4 bases from J, with 12 bases in between.

The V call is TRBV6-6, the J call TRBJ1-1, with 10 bases fitting TRBD1. With V trimmed by 6 bases and J by 2 bases, 12 bases remained unmatched. Germline values: CDR1 MNHNY, CDR2 SVGAGI (reference sequence). The length of the CDR3 is 17 residues. CDR3 sequence reads: CASSRRQGARGNTEAFF. The CDR3 bases are TGTGCCAGCAGCCGACGACAGGGGGCGAGGGGCAACACTGAAGCTTTCTTT.

This clone was recorded once. V and J are TRBV19 and TRBJ2-7; 10 nucleotides match TRBD1. CDR1 and CDR2 (germline): LNHDA, SQIVND (reference sequence). This CDR3 contains 15 residues. V lost 4 bases to trimming and J lost 3 bases; unmatched junction nucleotides: 6. The CDR3 sequence is CASSRWGQGLYEQYF. In DNA, the CDR3 is TGTGCCAGTAGTAGGTGGGGACAGGGGCTCTACGAGCAGTACTTC.

This clone has only one observation. This sequence joins TRBV6-2 or TRBV6-3 and TRBJ2-7; 7 positions match TRBD2. The CDR3 extends over 14 amino acids. The germline V gene encodes CDR1 MNHEY and CDR2 SVGEGT. The trim removed 2 bases at V and 3 bases at J, leaving 4 bases unmatched. CDR3 loop: CASSYGGSGYEQYF. CDR3 bases: TGTGCCAGCAGTTACGGCGGGAGTGGCTACGAGCAGTACTTC.

The CDR3 DNA follows: TGTGCCAGCAGCTTACAACAGGGTGGAGGCTACACCTTC. Amino acid sequence: CASSLQQGGGYTF. The chain combines TRBV11-2 with TRBJ1-2; D is perhaps TRBD1 (6 bases). Trimming pared 2 bases from V and 8 bases from J, leaving 12 bases between. The CDR3 spans 13 residues. Germline assignment: CDR1 SGHAT and CDR2 FQNNGV.

This rearrangement joins TRBV5-1 to TRBJ2-3; TRBD1 aligns across 8 bases. This CDR3 has 15 residues. V gave up 5 bases and J gave up 4 bases; unmatched junction bases: 9. The V gene's germline CDR1 is SGHRS and CDR2 YFSETQ. Written as DNA, the CDR3 is TGCGCCAGCAGTTCCGACAGGGGCCTCGCAGATACGCAGTATTTT. This translates into CASSSDRGLADTQYF.

This chain links TRBV11-3 with TRBJ1-3; tentative D call: TRBD1 (6 bases). The CDR3 consists of 19 residues. Trimming removed 0 bases at V and 4 bases at J, with 22 bases between. Germline CDR1 SGHNT, CDR2 YENEEA. CDR3 protein: CASSLESTGTLRGGNTIYF. In DNA form, the CDR3 reads TGTGCCAGCAGCTTAGAATCTACCGGGACCCTGAGGGGGGGAAACACCATATATTTT.

This sequence joins TRBV7-3 and TRBJ1-3; D unclear. Germline lookup yields CDR1 SGHTA and CDR2 FQGTGA. Trimming left V 1 base short and J 8 bases short, with 12 bases between. This CDR3 region has 14 residues. The CDR3 DNA reads as TGTGCCAGCAGCTTAAACCCACCCCACCACACCATATATTTT. Translation: CASSLNPPHHTIYF.

This clone has just a few counts. This chain uses TRBV5-1 with TRBJ2-7; possible D gene TRBD1, 7 bases. Trimming removed 3 bases from V and 2 bases from J, with 30 bases in between. Looked up from germline, CDR1 is SGHRS and CDR2 is YFSETQ. CDR3 length: 20 residues. The CDR3 sequence: CASSSEGADYRLRIPYEQYF. CDR3 bases: TGCGCCAGCAGCTCGGAGGGGGCGGACTATCGTCTGCGGATTCCCTACGAGCAGTACTTC.

With regard to this clone: The sample contains more than one DNA sequence encoding this CDR3. The chain carries TRBV12-3 or TRBV12-4 and TRBJ2-5, with TRBD2 identical over 11 bases. The trim removed 6 bases at V and 5 bases at J, leaving 2 bases unmatched. CDR3 length: 13 residues. The CDR3 DNA reads TGTGCCAGCAGCCGACTAGCGGGGGAGACCCAGTACTTC. Its protein product is CASSRLAGETQYF.

V is TRBV29-1 and J is TRBJ1-2; 7 positions agree with TRBD1. Trimming cost V 2 bases and J 2 bases; bases outside gene matches: 2. Germline V gives CDR1 SQVTM, CDR2 ANQGSEA. The CDR3 contains 13 residues. CDR3 DNA: TGCAGCGTTGAAACAGGGGACAACTATGGCTACACCTTC. Translating gives CSVETGDNYGYTF.

This chain uses TRBV9 with TRBJ2-2, with 9 positions matching TRBD2. This CDR3 is 17 amino acids long. Germline assignment: CDR1 SGDLS and CDR2 YYNGEE. Trimming took 4 bases from V and 3 from J; bases not matched to a gene: 10. The CDR3 protein is CASSSSLGGGDTGELFF. For the CDR3, the DNA is TGTGCCAGCAGCTCCAGTCTTGGCGGGGGGGACACCGGGGAGCTGTTTTTT.